Below, 21 T cell receptor beta chains from the same sample are listed, as sequenced in a study of graft-versus-host responses after intestinal transplantation. Their antigen targets remain unknown. TCRdb's copy holds only in-frame clones and misses some; the assay was immunoSEQ multiplex PCR. This table has 90,000 to 150,000 clones, roughly 93% appearing once. Material: unstimulated CD4+ T cells sorted from spleen or lymph node cells, obtained before intestinal transplant. The receptors originated from a human donor who received an intestinal transplant.

This rearrangement joins TRBV28 to TRBJ1-5, with unresolved D. The CDR3 covers 19 residues. With 7 bases removed from V and 5 bases from J, the gap between germline ends came to 30 bases. Germline lookup yields CDR1 MDHEN and CDR2 SYDVKM. CDR3 nucleotide sequence: TGTGCCAGCAACCCTGAGGTACGGCACTTAGGTCGGGTTTATCAGCCCCAGCATTTT. It specifies CASNPEVRHLGRVYQPQHF.

The chain joins TRBV28 to TRBJ2-7; D uncertain. V lost 3 bases and J 4 bases, leaving 4 bases between the germline ends. This CDR3 has 11 amino acids. Germline V lookup: CDR1 MDHEN, CDR2 SYDVKM. CDR3 DNA sequence: TGTGCCAGCAGTTTCGCGTACGAGCAGTACTTC. Its protein product is CASSFAYEQYF. Supplemented by reference TRBV28 and TRBJ2-7, the full variable domain reads DVKVTQSSRYLVKRTGEKVFLECVQDMDHENMFWYRQDPGLGLRLIYFSYDVKMKEKGDIPEGYSVSREKKERFSLILESASTNQTSMYLCASSFAYEQYFGPGTRLTVT.

The chain is built from TRBV6-1 and TRBJ2-1; 7 nucleotides agree with TRBD1. Trimming removed 0 bases from V and 13 bases from J; junction bases left unmatched: 18. The V gene's germline CDR1 is MNHNS and CDR2 SASEGT. CDR3 length equals 17 residues. The CDR3 protein is CASSEAGNRGSSYAQFF. CDR3 bases: TGTGCCAGCAGTGAAGCAGGGAACAGGGGTTCATCCTACGCCCAGTTCTTC.

The rearrangement links TRBV28 to TRBJ2-3; D gene ambiguous. The CDR3 sequence is 14 residues long. CDR1 and CDR2 (germline): MDHEN, SYDVKM. The V end lost 1 base, the J end lost 6 bases, and 11 bases lay between the germline ends. The CDR3 is CASSLSPPTDTQYF. The CDR3 DNA sequence: TGTGCCAGCAGTTTATCGCCCCCGACCGATACGCAGTATTTT.

V usage is TRBV19 and J usage is TRBJ1-2, with D perhaps matching TRBD1 (6 bases). The CDR3 covers 11 residues. The germline V gene encodes CDR1 LNHDA and CDR2 SQIVND (reference sequence). Trimming pared 5 bases from V and 8 bases from J, leaving 9 bases between. CDR3 bases: TGTGCCAGTAGTCAGGGGCGAGGCTACACCTTC. Amino acids: CASSQGRGYTF.

This chain links TRBV7-3 with TRBJ2-4; maybe TRBD1 (7 bases). This CDR3 comprises 13 residues. The V gene's germline CDR1 is SGHTA and CDR2 FQGTGA. Deletions cut 4 bases from V and 8 bases from J, with 12 bases between. CDR3 loop: CASSSDREDIQYF. Written as DNA, the CDR3 is TGTGCCAGCAGCTCCGACAGGGAGGACATTCAGTACTTC.

J is TRBJ2-1 and V is TRBV14; no reliable D call. The CDR3 has 14 residues. Trimming left V 1 base short and J 4 bases short, with 8 bases between. Looked up from germline, CDR1 is SGHDN and CDR2 is FVKESK. CDR3 residues: CASSQGPEYNEQFF. In DNA, the CDR3 is TGTGCCAGCAGCCAAGGCCCAGAATACAATGAGCAGTTCTTC.

The DNA for the CDR3 is TGTGCCAGCGGGCCACAAAACACAGATACGCAGTATTTT. Translation gives CASGPQNTDTQYF. The gene calls are TRBV6-1 and TRBJ2-3; no firm D call. The CDR3 sequence is 13 residues long. V gave up 8 bases and J gave up 2 bases, with 11 bases separating them. The germline gives CDR1 MNHNS, CDR2 SASEGT.

This clone was observed a handful of times. The V and J genes are TRBV4-2 and TRBJ1-2; 8 nucleotides align to TRBD1. The germline V gene encodes CDR1 LGHNA and CDR2 YNFKEQ. Trimming at V came to 4 bases and at J to 2 bases, leaving 9 bases not matched to a gene. This CDR3 has 16 amino acids. CDR3 in DNA: TGTGCCAGCAGCCGGGGACAGGCCGGGGAAAACTATGGCTACACCTTC. It encodes CASSRGQAGENYGYTF.

V gene TRBV29-1 combines with J gene TRBJ2-7, with TRBD2 matching 14 bases. Germline CDR1 is SQVTM and CDR2 is ANQGSEA. Trimming at V came to 5 bases and at J to 1 base, leaving 10 bases not matched to a gene. The CDR3 length is 17 residues. The CDR3, as DNA: TGCAGCGTTCAAGGGACTAGCGGGAGCGGAACTTCCTACGAGCAGTACTTC. Translated: CSVQGTSGSGTSYEQYF.

This clone was recorded once. This rearrangement joins TRBV11-2 to TRBJ1-5, with 7 positions matching TRBD1. With 3 bases clipped from V and 5 bases from J, the junction kept 1 base outside the gene matches. Germline V gene data show CDR1 as SGHAT and CDR2 as FQNNGV. This CDR3 is built from 13 residues. The CDR3 is CASSFTGDQPQHF. The CDR3 nucleotides read TGTGCCAGCAGCTTCACAGGGGATCAGCCCCAGCATTTT. The variable domain in full, completed from reference TRBV11-2 and TRBJ1-5, reads EAGVAQSPRYKIIEKRQSVAFWCNPISGHATLYWYQQILGQGPKLLIQFQNNGVVDDSQLPKDRFSAERLKGVDSTLKIQPAKLEDSAVYLCASSFTGDQPQHFGDGTRLSIL.

The gene calls are TRBV2 and TRBJ1-5; 8 bases are shared with TRBD1. The CDR3 spans 14 residues. V lost 5 bases to trimming and J lost 6 bases; unmatched junction nucleotides: 6. Germline V gene lookup returns CDR1 SNHLY and CDR2 FYNNEI. The chain's CDR3 is CASSYRGWRQPQHF. The CDR3 DNA reads as TGTGCCAGCAGTTACAGGGGGTGGCGTCAGCCCCAGCATTTT.

The rearrangement links TRBV29-1 to TRBJ2-3; 9 nucleotides line up with TRBD2. Per germline, CDR1 SQVTM and CDR2 ANQGSEA. The CDR3 sequence is 16 residues long. The ends lost 5 bases at V and 2 bases at J; junction bases unmatched: 11. Here the CDR3 reads CSVKVGLAGYTDTQYF. The CDR3 DNA sequence: TGCAGCGTTAAGGTGGGGCTAGCGGGATACACAGATACGCAGTATTTT.

V usage is TRBV28 and J usage is TRBJ2-3; TRBD2 matches at 9 bases. V lost 5 bases to trimming and J lost 0 bases; unmatched junction nucleotides: 3. The germline CDR1 and CDR2 sequences are MDHEN and SYDVKM. The CDR3 extends over 15 amino acids. The CDR3 DNA sequence: TGTGCCAGCAGTGCGACTAGCGGTAGCACAGATACGCAGTATTTT. Protein sequence: CASSATSGSTDTQYF.

This clone was observed a single time. V is TRBV14 and J is TRBJ2-1; 7 bases map to TRBD2. Per germline, CDR1 SGHDN and CDR2 FVKESK. The length of the CDR3 is 16 residues. V lost 0 bases and J lost 10; bases outside the gene matches: 12. CDR3 sequence reads: CASSQDFGLVVREQFF. CDR3 DNA: TGTGCCAGCAGCCAAGATTTTGGACTAGTCGTACGAGAGCAGTTCTTC.

The chain couples TRBV5-1 to TRBJ2-1; D ambiguous. Trimming stripped 4 bases from V and 0 bases from J, with 8 bases between. CDR3 length: 14 amino acids. Germline V gene data show CDR1 as SGHRS and CDR2 as YFSETQ. CDR3 amino acids: CASSPGVSYNEQFF. CDR3 DNA sequence: TGCGCCAGCAGCCCCGGAGTCTCCTACAATGAGCAGTTCTTC.

The gene calls are TRBV6-5 and TRBJ2-3; D ambiguous. CDR1 and CDR2 from the germline V gene are MNHEY and SVGAGI. Trimming left V 10 bases short and J 1 base short, with 6 bases between. The CDR3 is 11 amino acids. The CDR3 here is CATGGTDTQYF. CDR3 DNA sequence: TGTGCCACCGGAGGCACAGATACGCAGTATTTT.

This chain connects TRBV7-9 to TRBJ2-2; 7 bases are shared with TRBD2. This CDR3 has 16 residues. The V segment lost 8 bases and the J segment 1 base; nucleotides outside the gene matches: 10. Germline-derived CDR1 and CDR2 are SEHNR and FQNEAQ (reference sequence). The CDR3 spells CASVPVAGENTGELFF. The CDR3 nucleotides are TGTGCCAGCGTCCCCGTGGCGGGAGAGAACACCGGGGAGCTGTTTTTT.

This rearrangement joins TRBV30 to TRBJ2-7; D is perhaps TRBD1 (6 bases). The CDR3 is made up of 13 amino acids. Trimming took 1 base from V and 5 from J, leaving 12 bases between them. The germline gives CDR1 GTSNPN, CDR2 SVGIG (reference sequence). The CDR3, as DNA: TGTGCCTGGAGTGGGCAGGGGTGGGACGAGCAGTACTTC. Translated, it gives CAWSGQGWDEQYF.

The chain joins TRBV11-3 to TRBJ2-7; D may be TRBD2 (5 bases). This CDR3 has 13 amino acids. Per the germline V gene, CDR1 is SGHNT and CDR2 is YENEEA. Trimming left V 5 bases short and J 3 bases short, with 11 bases between. The CDR3 DNA follows: TGTGCCAGCAGCCCGTTGGGGAGCTACGAGCAGTACTTC. It is translated as CASSPLGSYEQYF.

The chain combines TRBV5-1 with TRBJ1-1; no definite D call. The CDR3 sequence is 13 residues long. Germline V lookup: CDR1 SGHRS, CDR2 YFSETQ. Between the trimmed V and J ends, which lost 2 bases and 0 bases, there was a span of 5 bases. CDR3 sequence (DNA): TGCGCCAGCAGCTTAAATATGAACACTGAAGCTTTCTTT. The encoded protein is CASSLNMNTEAFF.